The entry below gives a single TCR beta chain sequence along with its context. Its antigen remains unknown. Then a second PCR, running roughly 6 to 11 cycles, was carried out with a sample-barcoded 5' primer and a J-beta primer mix. Each single sample gave us at least 2.5 million CDR3-containing paired-end reads. TCRdb reprocessed the 5' RACE reads via MiXCR and lists one record per CDR3 protein. The data show 1.5 million to 2 million distinct CDR3 sequences, about 50% seen once. This sample is drawn from a study of blood T cells in healthy people across ages. Study results and limitations: Age advanced and TCR beta diversity per million T cells fell, roughly linearly.

The V end was cut by 0 bases, the J end by 5 bases, with 18 bases between. CDR1 and CDR2 from the germline V gene are SGHTA and FQGNSA. The CDR3 extends over 17 amino acids. The specimen sequenced was blood. This sequence joins TRBV7-2 and TRBJ2-3; tentatively, D is TRBD1 (7 bases). This clonotype was obtained from a woman aged 35 to 49 in good health. CDR3 nucleotides: TGTGCCAGCAGCTTAGCAGGAGGGGGCGTCCCCGTAGATACGCAGTATTTT. Its protein is CASSLAGGGVPVDTQYF.